Following are 19 T cell receptor beta chains from one sample sequenced in a study of STAT3 mutations in large granular lymphocyte leukemia. No antigen has been identified for these receptors. Only in-frame clones appear in the TCRdb table, and some are missing; sequencing was by immunoSEQ multiplex PCR. Among around 13,000 clones, roughly 80% were seen once, and the ten largest hold over 50%. General study points: Every T-cell large granular lymphocyte leukemia patient had at least one immunodominant TCR beta clonotype.

Material: peripheral blood mononuclear cells. These receptors were taken from a man between 60 and 70 years old with T-cell large granular lymphocyte leukemia. Some clones in this sample may be carry-over from other donors' samples.

This chain uses TRBV5-1 with TRBJ2-1; D gene uncertain. V lost 7 bases to trimming and J lost 0 bases, with 17 bases between them. CDR1 SGHRS and CDR2 YFSETQ come from the germline V gene. This CDR3 has 16 residues. The chain's CDR3 is CASLNLPGSSYNEQFF. The CDR3 DNA sequence: TGCGCCAGCCTCAACCTCCCCGGAAGCTCCTACAATGAGCAGTTCTTC.

This chain joins TRBV10-3 and TRBJ1-1; tentative D call: TRBD1 (6 bases). V was cut by 4 bases and J by 1 base, with 7 bases left in between. Germline V lookup: CDR1 ENHRY, CDR2 SYGVKD. The CDR3 has 13 amino acids. The CDR3 is CAISGGGNTEAFF. The CDR3 region has the DNA TGTGCCATCAGTGGAGGGGGGAACACTGAAGCTTTCTTT.

The chain is built from TRBV10-1 and TRBJ1-5; no clear D gene. The V end was cut by 5 bases, the J end by 3 bases, with 8 bases between. The CDR3 contains 13 residues. Germline CDR1 reads WNHNN; CDR2 reads SYGVQD (reference sequence). DNA for the CDR3: TGCGCCAGCAGTATTGGGGTCAATCAGCCCCAGCATTTT. This sequence encodes CASSIGVNQPQHF.

The V gene is TRBV9, the J gene TRBJ2-2; D may be TRBD2 (6 bases). CDR1 and CDR2 from the germline V gene are SGDLS and YYNGEE. Deletions cut 0 bases from V and 3 bases from J, with 12 bases between. The CDR3 is 16 amino acids. CDR3 amino acids: CASSVGRDLDTGELFF. CDR3 nucleotide sequence: TGTGCCAGCAGCGTAGGGCGGGATCTAGACACCGGGGAGCTGTTTTTT.

The genes are TRBV30 and TRBJ2-4; a weak D match, TRBD1 (5 bases). Trimming stripped 1 base from V and 0 bases from J, with 19 bases between. The germline V gene encodes CDR1 GTSNPN and CDR2 SVGIG (reference sequence). This CDR3 contains 18 residues. CDR3 sequence (DNA): TGTGCCTGGAGTGCCGTGGGGCCCATCAATCGAGCCAAAAACATTCAGTACTTC. It encodes CAWSAVGPINRAKNIQYF.

This chain joins TRBV27 and TRBJ1-1; 12 bases map to TRBD1. The CDR3 contains 15 residues. V lost 3 bases and J lost 5; bases outside the gene matches: 4. The germline V gene has CDR1 MNHEY and CDR2 SMNVEV (reference sequence). For the CDR3, the DNA is TGTGCCAGCAGTTTGGGACAGGGGGCTTTGACTGAAGCTTTCTTT. Its protein product is CASSLGQGALTEAFF.

This clone was recorded once. The genes are TRBV28 and TRBJ2-1; D gene uncertain. This CDR3 region has 11 residues. Germline V gene data show CDR1 as MDHEN and CDR2 as SYDVKM. Trimming took 7 bases from V and 15 from J, leaving 16 bases between them. DNA for the CDR3: TGTGCCAGCAACCACCGAGACCCGCCGTTCTTC. Translated, it gives CASNHRDPPFF.

The CDR3 DNA reads TGCGCCAGCAGCAGACTGGGGGCTACCGGACAGGGGGCGGGCACAGATACGCAGTATTTT. It encodes CASSRLGATGQGAGTDTQYF. The V gene is TRBV5-1, the J gene TRBJ2-3; 11 bases match TRBD1. V lost 4 bases to trimming and J lost 1 base; unmatched junction nucleotides: 17. This CDR3 has 20 residues. Germline CDR1 reads SGHRS; CDR2 reads YFSETQ.

The chain is built from TRBV9 and TRBJ2-2; 8 bases match TRBD1. After removal of 6 bases from V and 5 bases from J, the junction contained 12 bases not matched to a gene. Germline values: CDR1 SGDLS, CDR2 YYNGEE. This CDR3 has 16 amino acids. The CDR3 DNA sequence: TGTGCCAGCACCCCCGGACAGGGAACGAGAACCGGGGAGCTGTTTTTT. Translation gives CASTPGQGTRTGELFF.

The chain combines TRBV6-6 with TRBJ2-7, with D possibly matching TRBD1 (5 bases). CDR1 MNHNY and CDR2 SVGAGI come from the germline V gene (reference sequence). Trimming cost V 5 bases and J 5 bases, with 16 bases left between them. This CDR3 region has 14 residues. In DNA form, the CDR3 reads TGTGCCAGCAGTGCAGGGTCGGTCTTCGACGAGCAGTACTTC. Its protein is CASSAGSVFDEQYF.

The CDR3 spells CASSERWLNRNTIYF. Written as DNA, the CDR3 is TGTGCCAGCAGTGAACGTTGGCTGAATCGGAACACCATATATTTT. This chain connects TRBV2 to TRBJ1-3; D is unclear. This CDR3 has 15 residues. CDR1 is SNHLY and CDR2 is FYNNEI in the germline V gene. V was shortened by 2 bases and J by 7 bases, with 15 bases between the two germline ends. The full variable domain, in which reference TRBV2 and TRBJ1-3 provide the parts outside the CDR3, is EPEVTQTPSHQVTQMGQEVILRCVPISNHLYFYWYRQILGQKVEFLVSFYNNEISEKSEIFDDQFSVERPDGSNFTLKIRSTKLEDSAMYFCASSERWLNRNTIYFGEGSWLTVV.

Here the CDR3 DNA reads TGTGCCTGGACGAGCCCGGCGGGAATCCGAGAGACCCAGTACTTC. The encoded protein is CAWTSPAGIRETQYF. The rearrangement uses TRBV30 and TRBJ2-5, with TRBD2 as a possible D gene (6 bases). V gave up 4 bases and J gave up 4 bases, with 19 bases separating them. The CDR3 runs to 15 residues. Germline loops: CDR1 GTSNPN, CDR2 SVGIG (reference sequence). Supplemented by reference TRBV30 and TRBJ2-5, the full variable domain reads SQTIHQWPATLVQPVGSPLSLECTVEGTSNPNLYWYRQAAGRGLQLLFYSVGIGQISSEVPQNLSASRPQDRQFILSSKKLLLSDSGFYLCAWTSPAGIRETQYFGPGTRLLVL.

J is TRBJ2-2 and V is TRBV14; D is possibly TRBD1 or TRBD2 (5 bases each). The CDR3 covers 13 residues. V was clipped by 2 bases and J by 6 bases, with 7 bases between them. Germline assignment: CDR1 SGHDN and CDR2 FVKESK. CDR3 residues: CASSQRGAGELFF. CDR3 DNA sequence: TGTGCCAGCAGCCAACGGGGCGCCGGGGAGCTGTTTTTT. Supplemented by reference TRBV14 and TRBJ2-2, the full variable domain reads EAGVTQFPSHSVIEKGQTVTLRCDPISGHDNLYWYRRVMGKEIKFLLHFVKESKQDESGMPNNRFLAERTGGTYSTLKVQPAELEDSGVYFCASSQRGAGELFFGEGSRLTVL.

The rearrangement links TRBV5-1 to TRBJ2-7; TRBD2 agrees at 8 bases. This CDR3 has 17 amino acids. Germline-derived CDR1 and CDR2 are SGHRS and YFSETQ. The V segment lost 6 bases and the J segment 4 bases; nucleotides outside the gene matches: 18. As DNA, the CDR3 is TGCGCCAGCAAACCGGGACTAGGAGGCCTCAGGGGTTACGAGCAGTACTTC. Its translation: CASKPGLGGLRGYEQYF.

The gene calls are TRBV6-6 and TRBJ2-4, with D hard to call. V lost 0 bases to trimming and J lost 1 base, with 4 bases between them. The germline CDR1 and CDR2 sequences are MNHNY and SVGAGI (reference sequence). The CDR3 totals 14 residues. The CDR3 DNA reads TGTGCCAGCAGTTACTCGACCGCCAAAAACATTCAGTACTTC. The encoded protein is CASSYSTAKNIQYF.

The V gene is TRBV7-9, the J gene TRBJ1-4, with D tentatively TRBD1 (5 bases). The CDR3 sequence is 15 residues long. V was pared by 5 bases and J by 4 bases, with 14 bases between. Germline CDR1 and CDR2: SEHNR and FQNEAQ (reference sequence). The CDR3 DNA is TGTGCCAGCAGCCCGGGGCCTAGCCTTAATGAAAAACTGTTTTTT. Protein product: CASSPGPSLNEKLFF.

This clone was recorded only once. The chain links TRBV2 to TRBJ2-1, with unresolved D. The CDR3 sequence is 12 residues long. Germline V gene data show CDR1 as SNHLY and CDR2 as FYNNEI. V lost 5 bases and J lost 9, with 11 bases in between. The CDR3 reads CASSSDFGEQFF. In nucleotides, the CDR3 is TGTGCCAGCAGTTCCGATTTTGGTGAGCAGTTCTTC.

The V gene is TRBV7-9, the J gene TRBJ1-2; D ambiguous. The length of the CDR3 is 17 residues. The V end lost 1 base, the J end lost 0 bases, and 15 bases lay between the germline ends. From germline, CDR1 is SEHNR and CDR2 FQNEAQ (reference sequence). The CDR3 protein is CASSLGGRVGANYGYTF. Written as DNA, the CDR3 is TGTGCCAGCAGCTTAGGAGGGAGGGTGGGAGCTAACTATGGCTACACCTTC.

The CDR3 spells CASSWASGPRGTDTQYF. In nucleotides, the CDR3 is TGTGCCAGCAGCTGGGCTAGCGGGCCTAGAGGCACAGATACGCAGTATTTT. The chain carries TRBV7-9 and TRBJ2-3, with 8 bases fitting TRBD2. Unmatched junction bases numbered 10, after V lost 4 bases and J lost 1 base. Germline CDR1 reads SEHNR; CDR2 reads FQNEAQ (reference sequence). The CDR3 covers 17 residues.